These 22 T cell receptor beta chains came from one sample sequenced in a study of beta chain features in type 1 diabetes. What was sequenced were expressed TCRB transcripts, since all of the isolated RNA had been reverse transcribed. The repertoire was sequenced with immunoSEQ multiplex PCR; TCRdb's copy has only in-frame clones and lacks some. The data contain approximately 200,000 clones, more than 9% of them singletons. The sequencing input was naive CD4+ T cells from blood. These receptors originate from a woman younger than 35 in good health.

This sequence joins TRBV5-6 and TRBJ2-3; 9 nucleotides agree with TRBD2. Germline V CDR1 and CDR2: SGHDT, YYEEEE. J lost 0 bases, V lost 1 base, and 6 bases had no gene match. The CDR3 sequence is 17 residues long. The CDR3 reads CASSLLGGGVSTDTQYF. The CDR3 nucleotides read TGTGCCAGCAGCTTGCTCGGCGGGGGGGTTAGCACAGATACGCAGTATTTT.

The sample holds a few counts of this clone. The chain links TRBV4-1 to TRBJ2-1; 12 positions agree with TRBD2. Germline CDR1 reads MGHRA; CDR2 reads YSYEKL. The CDR3 sequence is 16 residues long. Trimming removed 4 bases from V and 7 bases from J; junction bases left unmatched: 8. The CDR3 is CASSPHSLAGGNEQFF. For the CDR3, the DNA is TGCGCCAGCAGCCCCCACTCCCTAGCGGGGGGGAATGAGCAGTTCTTC.

This clone was seen a few times. The chain recombines TRBV5-1 with TRBJ1-1; 8 positions match TRBD1. V was pared by 0 bases and J by 3 bases, with 1 base of the junction left unmatched. CDR3 length: 14 residues. The germline V gene encodes CDR1 SGHRS and CDR2 YFSETQ. CDR3 amino acids: CASSLGQGYTEAFF. CDR3 nucleotide sequence: TGCGCCAGCAGCTTGGGACAGGGGTACACTGAAGCTTTCTTT.

The chain combines TRBV18 with TRBJ2-2, with unresolved D. The CDR3 is 14 residues long. Germline V lookup: CDR1 KGHSH, CDR2 LQKENI. V dropped 4 bases and J dropped 6 bases, with 12 bases sitting between them. CDR3 sequence reads: CASSRTDNSGELFF. For the CDR3, the DNA is TGTGCCAGCTCACGAACTGACAATTCCGGGGAGCTGTTTTTT.

This clone was counted between two and nine times. The J gene is TRBJ1-6, the V gene TRBV6-6, with D possibly TRBD1 on 6 matching bases. CDR1 MNHNY and CDR2 SVGAGI come from the germline V gene (reference sequence). Trimming shortened V by 6 bases and J by 14 bases, and 14 bases separated the two germline ends. CDR3 length: 12 amino acids. CDR3 bases: TGTGCCAGCAGCCCGGACAGTACGGCCCTCCACTTT. Translated, it gives CASSPDSTALHF.

The rearrangement links TRBV12-5 to TRBJ1-2; maybe TRBD1 (6 bases). CDR1 is LGHNT, CDR2 FRNRAP, per germline. V lost 6 bases to trimming and J lost 0 bases, with 14 bases between them. The CDR3 runs 15 residues. CDR3 bases: TGTGCTAGTGGCGGGAACAGGGCACCTAACTATGGCTACACCTTC. Its translation: CASGGNRAPNYGYTF.

This sequence joins TRBV6-6 and TRBJ1-1; D is unclear. Looked up from germline, CDR1 is MNHNY and CDR2 is SVGAGI (reference sequence). The CDR3 extends over 13 amino acids. V was shortened by 7 bases and J by 2 bases, with 11 bases between the two germline ends. The CDR3 coding sequence is TGTGCCAGCAACCCGGGAATAAACACTGAAGCTTTCTTT. It translates to CASNPGINTEAFF.

The V call is TRBV18, the J call TRBJ1-5, with 7 bases aligning to TRBD1. The CDR3 consists of 14 residues. Germline V gives CDR1 KGHSH, CDR2 LQKENI. Trimming cost V 4 bases and J 6 bases; bases outside gene matches: 6. CDR3 amino acids: CASSRNRGAQPQHF. The CDR3 nucleotides are TGTGCCAGCTCACGTAACAGGGGTGCTCAGCCCCAGCATTTT.

The rearrangement uses TRBV18 and TRBJ1-2; maybe TRBD1 (6 bases). Germline lookup yields CDR1 KGHSH and CDR2 LQKENI. The CDR3 covers 15 residues. V dropped 6 bases and J dropped 1 base, with 15 bases sitting between them. CDR3 DNA: TGTGCCAGCTCGCCGGGGACATACCTTAACTATGGCTACACCTTC. Protein: CASSPGTYLNYGYTF.

The rearrangement uses TRBV5-1 and TRBJ2-1, with TRBD2 as a possible D gene (6 bases). The CDR3 runs to 15 residues. Per germline, CDR1 SGHRS and CDR2 YFSETQ. V gave up 2 bases and J gave up 2 bases, with 11 bases separating them. CDR3 loop: CASSFGGNTYNEQFF. CDR3 sequence (DNA): TGCGCCAGCAGCTTTGGGGGGAATACCTACAATGAGCAGTTCTTC.

This clone was counted only a few times. V and J are TRBV5-1 and TRBJ2-7; 9 bases are a match to TRBD1. There are 14 residues in the CDR3. Germline loops: CDR1 SGHRS, CDR2 YFSETQ. The V segment lost 3 bases and the J segment 4 bases; nucleotides outside the gene matches: 5. The CDR3 here is CASSSAGQGYEQYF. In DNA, the CDR3 is TGCGCCAGCAGCTCAGCGGGACAGGGATACGAGCAGTACTTC. The variable domain in full, completed from reference TRBV5-1 and TRBJ2-7, reads KAGVTQTPRYLIKTRGQQVTLSCSPISGHRSVSWYQQTPGQGLQFLFEYFSETQRNKGNFPGRFSGRQFSNSRSEMNVSTLELGDSALYLCASSSAGQGYEQYFGPGTRLTVT.

The chain employs TRBV5-4 and TRBJ2-3, with 8 bases lining up with TRBD2. CDR3 length: 19 residues. The V gene end was trimmed by 5 bases and the J gene end by 2 bases; junction bases not matched to a gene: 19. Germline-derived CDR1 and CDR2 are SGHNT and YYREEE (reference sequence). The CDR3 is CASSRLVRPQAGATDTQYF. The CDR3 bases are TGTGCCAGCAGTAGGCTTGTGAGGCCGCAAGCGGGAGCCACAGATACGCAGTATTTT.

This chain links TRBV18 with TRBJ1-5, with D perhaps matching TRBD1 (5 bases). Germline V CDR1 and CDR2: KGHSH, LQKENI. The CDR3 runs 13 residues. V was clipped by 5 bases and J by 5 bases, with 10 bases between them. The chain's CDR3 is CASSSGGDQPQHF. The CDR3 DNA reads as TGTGCCAGCTCATCAGGAGGGGATCAGCCCCAGCATTTT.

This clone was counted only a few times. The chain has TRBV10-1 and TRBJ2-2; D not certain. From germline, CDR1 is WNHNN and CDR2 SYGVQD (reference sequence). Trimming stripped 10 bases from V and 4 bases from J, with 4 bases between. This CDR3 is 10 amino acids long. DNA for the CDR3: TGCGCCACCGGCACCGGGGAGCTGTTTTTT. The encoded protein is CATGTGELFF.

This sequence joins TRBV5-1 and TRBJ2-1; 10 bases fit TRBD2. There are 16 residues in the CDR3. Trimming removed 6 bases from V and 0 bases from J; junction bases left unmatched: 6. Germline V lookup: CDR1 SGHRS, CDR2 YFSETQ. The CDR3 here is CASTFLAGDSYNEQFF. CDR3 nucleotides: TGCGCCAGCACGTTCCTAGCGGGAGACTCCTACAATGAGCAGTTCTTC.

This sequence joins TRBV7-8 and TRBJ1-2; no firm D call. The germline gives CDR1 SGHVS, CDR2 FQNEAQ. Between the trimmed V and J ends, which lost 0 bases and 3 bases, there was a span of 8 bases. The CDR3 runs 14 residues. The CDR3: CASSLAATHYGYTF. Here the CDR3 DNA reads TGTGCCAGCAGCTTAGCGGCAACCCACTATGGCTACACCTTC.

CDR3 nucleotides: TGTGCCAGCAGTCCCGGGACAGGGGGCGTCTATGGCTACACCTTC. Protein product: CASSPGTGGVYGYTF. This sequence joins TRBV2 and TRBJ1-2; the match to TRBD1 covers 12 bases. This CDR3 has 15 residues. Per the germline V gene, CDR1 is SNHLY and CDR2 is FYNNEI. V lost 5 bases to trimming and J lost 4 bases; unmatched junction nucleotides: 5.

J is TRBJ2-5 and V is TRBV30; 8 nucleotides align to TRBD1. V was clipped by 3 bases and J by 5 bases; unmatched bases: 11. The CDR3 covers 15 residues. Germline assignment: CDR1 GTSNPN and CDR2 SVGIG (reference sequence). The DNA of the CDR3 is TGTGCCTGGAGCACCACCTGGACAGGGCCGGAGACCCAGTACTTC. Protein: CAWSTTWTGPETQYF.

This rearrangement joins TRBV5-1 to TRBJ2-1, with D perhaps matching TRBD1 (5 bases). V was pared by 0 bases and J by 9 bases, with 16 bases between. The CDR3 consists of 15 residues. CDR1 SGHRS and CDR2 YFSETQ come from the germline V gene. CDR3 DNA sequence: TGCGCCAGCAGCTTGGAGTCAGGGCTGTTGGGTGAGCAGTTCTTC. Amino acid sequence: CASSLESGLLGEQFF. Supplemented by reference TRBV5-1 and TRBJ2-1, the full variable domain reads KAGVTQTPRYLIKTRGQQVTLSCSPISGHRSVSWYQQTPGQGLQFLFEYFSETQRNKGNFPGRFSGRQFSNSRSEMNVSTLELGDSALYLCASSLESGLLGEQFFGPGTRLTVL.

This clone was seen a handful of times. The chain joins TRBV19 to TRBJ2-7; TRBD2 might be the D (6 bases). V was trimmed by 0 bases and J by 3 bases, leaving 12 bases between them. The CDR3 consists of 15 residues. CDR1 is LNHDA and CDR2 is SQIVND in the germline V gene (reference sequence). The CDR3 DNA follows: TGTGCCAGTAGTATAGAGGCAGACGGGGGCTACGAGCAGTACTTC. Residues: CASSIEADGGYEQYF.

In its sample, this clone was seen a few times. This chain uses TRBV25-1 with TRBJ2-1, with TRBD1 matching over 7 bases. The germline CDR1 and CDR2 sequences are MGHDK and SYGVNS. This CDR3 region has 13 residues. V lost 6 bases, J lost 6 bases, and 5 bases stayed unmatched. This CDR3 is CASREGAGNEQFF. CDR3 nucleotide sequence: TGTGCCAGCAGAGAGGGGGCAGGCAATGAGCAGTTCTTC.

This clone was detected only a few times. The chain employs TRBV5-1 and TRBJ2-7, with D maybe TRBD1 (6 bases). The CDR3 runs to 17 residues. Trimming took off 2 bases at V and 2 bases at J, with 20 bases between the two ends. CDR1 is SGHRS, CDR2 YFSETQ, per germline. CDR3: CASSLTGRRGPPYEQYF. For the CDR3, the DNA is TGCGCCAGCAGCTTAACGGGGCGCAGGGGTCCCCCCTACGAGCAGTACTTC.